These 12 T cell receptor beta chains came from one sample sequenced in a study of T cell changes during pregnancy in multiple sclerosis. The protocol was immunoSEQ multiplex PCR, while the TCRdb copy is restricted to in-frame clones and leaves out a portion. This sample has around 95,000 clones, with roughly nine tenths found just once. This specimen was peripheral blood, taken after pregnancy. These receptors originate from a female donor in good health, enrolled as a control in a pregnancy study.

This sequence joins TRBV5-1 and TRBJ2-3, with 8 bases that match TRBD2. From germline, CDR1 is SGHRS and CDR2 YFSETQ. This CDR3 comprises 15 residues. J was trimmed by 4 bases and V by 3 bases; bases with no gene match: 7. CDR3 sequence reads: CASSSVAGRADTQYF. The CDR3 bases are TGCGCCAGCAGCTCGGTAGCGGGAAGGGCAGATACGCAGTATTTT.

This sequence joins TRBV2 and TRBJ2-1; D is undetermined. Germline V gene data show CDR1 as SNHLY and CDR2 as FYNNEI. The CDR3 spans 13 residues. Trimming removed 6 bases from V and 0 bases from J, with 6 bases in between. The DNA of the CDR3 is TGTGCCAGCAGCCCGAGCTCCTACAATGAGCAGTTCTTC. Its protein is CASSPSSYNEQFF.

This chain joins TRBV27 and TRBJ1-6; 9 positions match TRBD1. The junction had 4 bases not matched to a gene; V was cut back by 1 base and J by 0 bases. The length of the CDR3 is 18 residues. Per germline, CDR1 MNHEY and CDR2 SMNVEV (reference sequence). The CDR3, as DNA: TGTGCCAGCAGTTTATGGACAGGGGATGTCTCCTATAATTCACCCCTCCACTTT. Its protein is CASSLWTGDVSYNSPLHF.

The J gene is TRBJ2-7, the V gene TRBV25-1; 11 nucleotides agree with TRBD2. J lost 6 bases, V lost 8 bases, and 9 bases had no gene match. Germline CDR1 and CDR2: MGHDK and SYGVNS. The CDR3 contains 14 residues. Written as DNA, the CDR3 is TGTGCCAGCGCCGGACTAGCGGGTCGTGGCGAGCAGTACTTC. It specifies CASAGLAGRGEQYF.

The chain uses TRBV4-1 and TRBJ2-3; D unresolved. V was trimmed by 0 bases and J by 4 bases, leaving 14 bases between them. The CDR3 totals 16 residues. CDR1 MGHRA and CDR2 YSYEKL come from the germline V gene. CDR3 in amino acids: CASSQEGYSYSDTQYF. The CDR3 DNA reads TGCGCCAGCAGCCAAGAAGGTTATAGCTATTCAGATACGCAGTATTTT.

The chain has TRBV7-9 and TRBJ2-7, with 9 bases identical to TRBD1. Germline V CDR1 and CDR2: SEHNR, FQNEAQ (reference sequence). V shed 1 base, J shed 4 bases, and the junction held 8 bases outside the gene matches. The CDR3 runs to 16 residues. DNA of the CDR3: TGTGCCAGCAGCTTAGGGCCGGGACAGGGTTGGTACGAGCAGTACTTC. Protein sequence: CASSLGPGQGWYEQYF.

The chain has TRBV10-1 and TRBJ2-3; weak D call: TRBD1 (6 bases). The length of the CDR3 is 14 residues. The germline V gene has CDR1 WNHNN and CDR2 SYGVQD (reference sequence). Trimming pared 4 bases from V and 6 bases from J, leaving 14 bases between. CDR3 sequence: CASSGPTGWDTQYF. CDR3 nucleotide sequence: TGCGCCAGCAGTGGGCCTACAGGGTGGGATACGCAGTATTTT.

The chain carries TRBV7-9 and TRBJ1-4; the D is unclear. This CDR3 is 15 amino acids long. Trimming left V 3 bases short and J 4 bases short, with 12 bases between. Germline CDR1 reads SEHNR; CDR2 reads FQNEAQ (reference sequence). The CDR3 bases are TGTGCCAGCAGCTTGGGCGAGAGGGTTAATGAAAAACTGTTTTTT. This codes for CASSLGERVNEKLFF.

The gene calls are TRBV6-1 and TRBJ2-7; D perhaps matches TRBD2 (5 bases). Trimming shortened V by 7 bases and J by 4 bases, and 20 bases separated the two germline ends. The CDR3 is made up of 15 amino acids. The germline V gene has CDR1 MNHNS and CDR2 SASEGT. CDR3 in DNA: TGTGCCAGCACTCAAGCGCCGGGATTTCTATACGAGCAGTACTTC. Its protein product is CASTQAPGFLYEQYF.

The chain carries TRBV28 and TRBJ2-1; D not resolved. The V gene lost 2 bases and the J gene lost 0 bases, with 11 bases spanning the gap. Per the germline V gene, CDR1 is MDHEN and CDR2 is SYDVKM. The CDR3 loop spans 16 amino acids. This CDR3 reads CASSLKAASSYNEQFF. In nucleotides, the CDR3 is TGTGCCAGCAGTTTAAAGGCAGCTAGCTCCTACAATGAGCAGTTCTTC.

This rearrangement joins TRBV6-1 to TRBJ1-5, with 7 bases matching TRBD1. The CDR3 extends over 14 amino acids. Trimming cost V 10 bases and J 4 bases; bases outside gene matches: 10. Germline-derived CDR1 and CDR2 are MNHNS and SASEGT. CDR3 nucleotides: TGTGCCACCAAAGACAGGGTTAGAAATCAGCCCCAGCATTTT. It codes for CATKDRVRNQPQHF.

V gene TRBV4-2 combines with J gene TRBJ2-7, with D maybe TRBD2 (6 bases). From germline, CDR1 is LGHNA and CDR2 YNFKEQ. V gave up 0 bases and J gave up 4 bases, with 10 bases separating them. The CDR3 is 14 amino acids. CDR3 in DNA: TGTGCCAGCAGCCAAGATTATGGGGGGTACGAGCAGTACTTC. It encodes CASSQDYGGYEQYF.